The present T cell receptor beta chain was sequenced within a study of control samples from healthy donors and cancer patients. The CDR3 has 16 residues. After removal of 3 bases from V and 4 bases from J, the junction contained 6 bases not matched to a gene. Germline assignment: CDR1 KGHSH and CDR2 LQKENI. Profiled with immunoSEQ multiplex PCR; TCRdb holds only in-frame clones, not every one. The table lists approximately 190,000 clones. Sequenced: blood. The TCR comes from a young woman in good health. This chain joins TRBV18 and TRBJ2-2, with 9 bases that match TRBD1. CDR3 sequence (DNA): TGTGCCAGCTCACCTAGCAGGGACAGGGCCACCGGGGAGCTGTTTTTT. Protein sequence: CASSPSRDRATGELFF. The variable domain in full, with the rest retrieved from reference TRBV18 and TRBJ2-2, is NAGVMQNPRHLVRRRGQEARLRCSPMKGHSHVYWYRQLPEEGLKFMVYLQKENIIDESGMPKERFSAEFPKEGPSILRIQQVVRGDSAAYFCASSPSRDRATGELFFGEGSRLTVL.